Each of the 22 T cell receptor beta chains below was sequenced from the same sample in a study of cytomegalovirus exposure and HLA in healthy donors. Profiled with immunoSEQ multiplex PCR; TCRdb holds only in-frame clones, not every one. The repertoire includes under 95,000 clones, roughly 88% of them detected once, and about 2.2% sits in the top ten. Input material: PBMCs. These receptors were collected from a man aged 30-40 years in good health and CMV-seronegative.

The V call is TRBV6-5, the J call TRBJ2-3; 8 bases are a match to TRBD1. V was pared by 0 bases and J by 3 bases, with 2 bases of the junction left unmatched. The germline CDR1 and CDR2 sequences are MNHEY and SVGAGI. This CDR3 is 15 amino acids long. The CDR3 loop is CASSYSGTGTDTQYF. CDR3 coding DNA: TGTGCCAGCAGTTACTCGGGGACAGGTACAGATACGCAGTATTTT.

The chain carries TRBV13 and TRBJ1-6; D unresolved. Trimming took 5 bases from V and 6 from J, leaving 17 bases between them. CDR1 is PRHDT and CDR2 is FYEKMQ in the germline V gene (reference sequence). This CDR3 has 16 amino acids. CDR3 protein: CASSRKTVAANSPLHF. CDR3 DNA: TGTGCCAGCAGCCGCAAGACTGTGGCAGCTAATTCACCCCTCCACTTT.

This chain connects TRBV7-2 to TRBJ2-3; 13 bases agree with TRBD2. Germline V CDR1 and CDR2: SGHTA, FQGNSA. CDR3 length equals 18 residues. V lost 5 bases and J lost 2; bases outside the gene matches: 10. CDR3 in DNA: TGTGCCAGCAGCCCGCCCACCGGGACTAGCGGGGACACAGATACGCAGTATTTT. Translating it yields CASSPPTGTSGDTDTQYF.

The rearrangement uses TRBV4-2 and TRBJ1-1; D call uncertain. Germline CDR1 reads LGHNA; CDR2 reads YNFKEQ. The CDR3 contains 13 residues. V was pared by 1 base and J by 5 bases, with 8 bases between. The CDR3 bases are TGTGCCAGCAGCCAAGTCTCCGGGACTGAAGCTTTCTTT. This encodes CASSQVSGTEAFF.

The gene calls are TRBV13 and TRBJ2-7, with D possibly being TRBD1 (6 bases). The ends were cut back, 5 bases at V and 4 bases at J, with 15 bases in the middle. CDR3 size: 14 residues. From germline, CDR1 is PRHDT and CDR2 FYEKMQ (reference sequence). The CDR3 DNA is TGTGCCAGCAGCCGCCGGACAGCGGCTTACGAGCAGTACTTC. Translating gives CASSRRTAAYEQYF.

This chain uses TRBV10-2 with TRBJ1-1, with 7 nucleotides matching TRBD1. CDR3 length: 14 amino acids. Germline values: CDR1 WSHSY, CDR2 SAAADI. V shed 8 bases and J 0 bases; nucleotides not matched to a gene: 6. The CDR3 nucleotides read TGCGCCAGCGAGGGACAGAACATGAACACTGAAGCTTTCTTT. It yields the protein CASEGQNMNTEAFF.

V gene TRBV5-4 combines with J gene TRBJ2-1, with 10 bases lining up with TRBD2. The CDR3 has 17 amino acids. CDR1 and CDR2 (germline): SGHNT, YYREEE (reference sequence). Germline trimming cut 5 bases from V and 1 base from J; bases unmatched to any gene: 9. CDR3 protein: CASSRGPSGSSYNEQFF. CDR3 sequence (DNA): TGTGCCAGCAGTCGTGGGCCTAGCGGGAGTTCCTACAATGAGCAGTTCTTC. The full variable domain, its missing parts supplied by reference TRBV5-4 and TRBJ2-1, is ETGVTQSPTHLIKTRGQQVTLRCSSQSGHNTVSWYQQALGQGPQFIFQYYREEENGRGNFPPRFSGLQFPNYSSELNVNALELDDSALYLCASSRGPSGSSYNEQFFGPGTRLTVL.

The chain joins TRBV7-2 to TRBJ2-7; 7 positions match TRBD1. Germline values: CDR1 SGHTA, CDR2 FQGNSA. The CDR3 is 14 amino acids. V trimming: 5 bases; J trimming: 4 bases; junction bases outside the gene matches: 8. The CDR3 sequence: CASSTHRGGYEQYF. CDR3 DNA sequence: TGTGCCAGCAGCACCCACAGGGGTGGATACGAGCAGTACTTC.

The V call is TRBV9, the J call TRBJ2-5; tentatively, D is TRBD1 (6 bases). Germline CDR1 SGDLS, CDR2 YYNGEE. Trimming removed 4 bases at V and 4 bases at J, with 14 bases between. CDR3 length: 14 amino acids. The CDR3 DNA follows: TGTGCCAGCAGCACAGGGTGGACGAGAGAGACCCAGTACTTC. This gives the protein CASSTGWTRETQYF.

The CDR3, as DNA: TGTGCCAGCATACTCGCCGGGGAGCTGTTTTTT. It specifies CASILAGELFF. The chain joins TRBV19 to TRBJ2-2; no firm D call. This CDR3 has 11 amino acids. The germline V and J ends were trimmed by 9 bases and 6 bases, with 8 bases remaining between them. Looked up from germline, CDR1 is LNHDA and CDR2 is SQIVND (reference sequence).

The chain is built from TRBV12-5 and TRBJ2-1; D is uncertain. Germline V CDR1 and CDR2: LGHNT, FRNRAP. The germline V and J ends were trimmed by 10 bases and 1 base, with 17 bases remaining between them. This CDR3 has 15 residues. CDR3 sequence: CAMTRPNASYNEQFF. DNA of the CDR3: TGTGCTATGACACGTCCCAATGCGTCCTACAATGAGCAGTTCTTC. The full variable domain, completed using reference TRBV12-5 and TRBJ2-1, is DARVTQTPRHKVTEMGQEVTMRCQPILGHNTVFWYRQTMMQGLELLAYFRNRAPLDDSGMPKDRFSAEMPDATLATLKIQPSEPRDSAVYFCAMTRPNASYNEQFFGPGTRLTVL.

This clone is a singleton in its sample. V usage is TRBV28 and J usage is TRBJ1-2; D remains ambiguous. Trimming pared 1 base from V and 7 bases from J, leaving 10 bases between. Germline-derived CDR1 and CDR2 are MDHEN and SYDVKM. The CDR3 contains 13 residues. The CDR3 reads CASSLFEGSGYTF. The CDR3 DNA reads TGTGCCAGCAGTTTATTTGAGGGTAGTGGCTACACCTTC.

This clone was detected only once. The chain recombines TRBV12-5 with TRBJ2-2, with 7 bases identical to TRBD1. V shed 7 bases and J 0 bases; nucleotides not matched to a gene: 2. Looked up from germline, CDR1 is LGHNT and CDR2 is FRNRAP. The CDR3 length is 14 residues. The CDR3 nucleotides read TGTGCTAGTGTAGGACAGGCGAACACCGGGGAGCTGTTTTTT. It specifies CASVGQANTGELFF.

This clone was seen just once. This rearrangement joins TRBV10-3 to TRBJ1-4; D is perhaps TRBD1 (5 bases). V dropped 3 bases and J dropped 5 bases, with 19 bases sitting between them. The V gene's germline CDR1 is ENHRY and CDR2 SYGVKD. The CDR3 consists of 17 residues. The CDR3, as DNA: TGTGCCATCAGTGACATCCGGGACTCCAAAGGGAATGAAAAACTGTTTTTT. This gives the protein CAISDIRDSKGNEKLFF.

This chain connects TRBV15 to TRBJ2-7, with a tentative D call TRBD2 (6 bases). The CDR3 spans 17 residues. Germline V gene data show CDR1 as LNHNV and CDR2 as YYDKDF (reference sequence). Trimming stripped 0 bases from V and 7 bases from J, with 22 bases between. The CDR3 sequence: CATSRDPGGGVVGEQYF. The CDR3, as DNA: TGTGCCACCAGCAGAGATCCGGGTGGAGGGGTGGTAGGGGAGCAGTACTTC. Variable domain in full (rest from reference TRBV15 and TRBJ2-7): DAMVIQNPRYQVTQFGKPVTLSCSQTLNHNVMYWYQQKSSQAPKLLFHYYDKDFNNEADTPDNFQSRRPNTSFCFLDIRSPGLGDTAMYLCATSRDPGGGVVGEQYFGPGTRLTVT.

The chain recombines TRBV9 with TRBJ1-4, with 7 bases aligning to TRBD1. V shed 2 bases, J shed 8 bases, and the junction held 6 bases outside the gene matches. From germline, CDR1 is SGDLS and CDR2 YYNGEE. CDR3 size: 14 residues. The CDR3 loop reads CASSVRDSKEKLFF. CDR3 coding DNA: TGTGCCAGCAGCGTCCGGGACAGTAAAGAAAAACTGTTTTTT.

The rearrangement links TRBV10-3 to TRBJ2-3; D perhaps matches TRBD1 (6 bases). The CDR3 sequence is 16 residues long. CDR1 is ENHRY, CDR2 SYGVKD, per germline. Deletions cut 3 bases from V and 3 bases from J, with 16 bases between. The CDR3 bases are TGTGCCATCAGTGATCCTGTAGGGGGTAGGACAGATACGCAGTATTTT. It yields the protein CAISDPVGGRTDTQYF.

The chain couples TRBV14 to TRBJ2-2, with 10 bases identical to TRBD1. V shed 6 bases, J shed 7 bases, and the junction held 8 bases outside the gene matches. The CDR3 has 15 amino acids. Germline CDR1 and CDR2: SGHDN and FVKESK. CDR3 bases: TGTGCCAGCAGACCCCGACAGGGGGCAAGCGGGGAGCTGTTTTTT. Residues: CASRPRQGASGELFF.

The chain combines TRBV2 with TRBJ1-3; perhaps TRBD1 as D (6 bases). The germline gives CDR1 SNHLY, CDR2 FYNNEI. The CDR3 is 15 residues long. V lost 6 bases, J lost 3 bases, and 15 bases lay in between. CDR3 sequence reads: CASSAQGLSGNTIYF. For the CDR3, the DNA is TGTGCCAGCAGCGCACAGGGTCTGAGTGGAAACACCATATATTTT.

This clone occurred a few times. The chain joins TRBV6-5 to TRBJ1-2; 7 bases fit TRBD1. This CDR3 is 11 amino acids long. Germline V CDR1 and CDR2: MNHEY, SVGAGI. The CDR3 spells CATGAGYGYTF. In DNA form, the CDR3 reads TGTGCTACAGGGGCGGGTTATGGCTACACCTTC.

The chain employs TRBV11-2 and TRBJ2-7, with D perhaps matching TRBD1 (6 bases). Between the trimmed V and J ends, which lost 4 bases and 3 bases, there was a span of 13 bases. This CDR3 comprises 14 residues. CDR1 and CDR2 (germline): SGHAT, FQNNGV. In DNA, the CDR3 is TGTGCCAGCAGCTCCCTACAGGGTGACTACGAGCAGTACTTC. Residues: CASSSLQGDYEQYF.

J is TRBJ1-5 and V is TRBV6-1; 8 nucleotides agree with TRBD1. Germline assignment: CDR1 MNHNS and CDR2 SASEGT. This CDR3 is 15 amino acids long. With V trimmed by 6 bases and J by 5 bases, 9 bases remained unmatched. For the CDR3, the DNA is TGTGCCAGCAGCCCTACAGGGGGACAGGATCAGCCCCAGCATTTT. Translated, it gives CASSPTGGQDQPQHF.